This is a list of T cell receptor beta chains from one sample in a study of blood T cell repertoires in COVID-19. Here immunoSEQ multiplex PCR was the method, and the copy in TCRdb shows in-frame clones only, minus some. Of over 350,000 clones listed, around 86% are singletons. Sequenced: peripheral blood. These receptors originate from a woman in her thirties with active or convalescent COVID-19. Each CDR3 is given with its conserved first and last residue. The D gene is left open where the match is weak. The size field is filled for only some rows; it gives once, few, many or a size class.

size: few
length: 13
J: TRBJ1-1
V: TRBV6-5
D: .
DNA: TGTGCCACCCAGGGGAATTCGAGAACTGAAGCTTTCTTT
CDR3: CATQGNSRTEAFF

size: .
length: 16
J: TRBJ2-3
V: TRBV6-4
D: .
DNA: TGTGCCAGCAGTGACAAACCTAGCCATCCCACAGATACGCAGTATTTT
CDR3: CASSDKPSHPTDTQYF

size: .
length: 15
J: TRBJ1-4
V: TRBV6-6
D: .
DNA: TGTGCCAGCAGTAGGAGGGAGATGGGTAATGAAAAACTGTTTTTT
CDR3: CASSRREMGNEKLFF

size: .
length: 12
J: TRBJ1-1
V: TRBV4-1
D: .
DNA: TGCGCCAGCAGCCAGCTCGGTCTCGAAGCTTTCTTT
CDR3: CASSQLGLEAFF

size: .
length: 17
J: TRBJ2-1
V: TRBV13
D: TRBD2
DNA: TGTGCCAGCAGCCTCGAGACTAGCGGGAGTCGTGGGAATGAGCAGTTCTTC
CDR3: CASSLETSGSRGNEQFF

size: .
length: 16
J: TRBJ2-7
V: TRBV27
D: .
DNA: TGTGCCAGCAGTTTATCAACGAGTAGTAGCTCCTACGAGCAGTACTTC
CDR3: CASSLSTSSSSYEQYF

size: once
length: 13
J: TRBJ1-1
V: TRBV7-9
D: .
DNA: TGTGCCAGCAGCTTAGTAGTGAACACTGAAGCTTTCTTT
CDR3: CASSLVVNTEAFF

size: .
length: 16
J: TRBJ2-3
V: TRBV5-1
D: .
DNA: TGCGCCAGCAGCTCCCCCAACCGGCTGGGGGGAGATACGCAGTATTTT
CDR3: CASSSPNRLGGDTQYF

size: .
length: 15
J: TRBJ2-7
V: TRBV28
D: TRBD1
DNA: TGTGCCAGCAGTGCATTTCATGGACAGGCCTACGAGCAGTACTTC
CDR3: CASSAFHGQAYEQYF

size: .
length: 14
J: TRBJ1-2
V: TRBV11-2
D: TRBD1
DNA: TGTGCCAGCAGCCCCGGACAGGGCGACTATGGCTACACCTTC
CDR3: CASSPGQGDYGYTF

size: .
length: 14
J: TRBJ2-7
V: TRBV9
D: .
DNA: TGTGCCAGCAGCGTAGGCGGGGGCTTGAGCGAGCAGTACTTC
CDR3: CASSVGGGLSEQYF

size: once
length: 15
J: TRBJ1-3
V: TRBV18
D: TRBD1
DNA: TGTGCCAGCTCACCGACACAGGGGAAGGGAAACACCATATATTTT
CDR3: CASSPTQGKGNTIYF

size: .
length: 15
J: TRBJ1-1
V: TRBV19
D: TRBD1
DNA: TGTGCCAGTAGTTCCGTGACAGGGCTGAACACTGAAGCTTTCTTT
CDR3: CASSSVTGLNTEAFF

size: .
length: 15
J: TRBJ2-7
V: TRBV18
D: .
DNA: TGTGCCAGCTCATCGGACAGTATTATCTCCTACGAGCAGTACTTC
CDR3: CASSSDSIISYEQYF

size: once
length: 15
J: TRBJ1-4
V: TRBV9
D: TRBD1
DNA: TGTGCCAGCAGCCCTGGAGACAGGGGTGGCGAAAAACTGTTTTTT
CDR3: CASSPGDRGGEKLFF

size: .
length: 15
J: TRBJ2-1
V: TRBV13
D: TRBD2
DNA: TGTGCCAGCAGGCGGAGCGGGGGGGATAACAATGAGCAGTTCTTC
CDR3: CASRRSGGDNNEQFF

size: .
length: 18
J: TRBJ2-5
V: TRBV5-4
D: .
DNA: TGTGCCAGCAGCTTGGGAACCTTAGCGGCCACGTACCAAGAGACCCAGTACTTC
CDR3: CASSLGTLAATYQETQYF

size: .
length: 13
J: TRBJ1-1
V: TRBV7-9
D: .
DNA: TGTGCCAGCAGCCCCTCGGGGGTTACTGAAGCTTTCTTT
CDR3: CASSPSGVTEAFF

size: .
length: 14
J: TRBJ2-5
V: TRBV9
D: .
DNA: TGTGCCAGCAGCGTAGTTCCAGGGTTAGAGACCCAGTACTTC
CDR3: CASSVVPGLETQYF

size: .
length: 18
J: TRBJ2-3
V: TRBV6-4
D: TRBD2
DNA: TGTGCCAGCAGTGCTCTTGGACTAGCGGGAGGGCCTCCAGATACGCAGTATTTT
CDR3: CASSALGLAGGPPDTQYF

size: once
length: 15
J: TRBJ1-1
V: TRBV5-5
D: TRBD1
DNA: TGTGCCAGCAGCCCCAATCCGACAGGGGGCACTGAAGCTTTCTTT
CDR3: CASSPNPTGGTEAFF

size: .
length: 15
J: TRBJ1-1
V: TRBV3-1/TRBV3-2
D: TRBD1
DNA: TGTGCCAGCAGATTCAACCGACAGGGCAACACTGAAGCTTTCTTT
CDR3: CASRFNRQGNTEAFF

size: .
length: 15
J: TRBJ2-5
V: TRBV5-6
D: .
DNA: TGTGCCAGCAGCACCCTCCTACTAGGGGGAGAGACCCAGTACTTC
CDR3: CASSTLLLGGETQYF

size: .
length: 13
J: TRBJ1-1
V: TRBV11-3
D: .
DNA: TGTGCCAGCAGCTTATCTCCGGACACTGAAGCTTTCTTT
CDR3: CASSLSPDTEAFF

size: once
length: 15
J: TRBJ2-1
V: TRBV6-5
D: TRBD2
DNA: TGTGCCAGCAGTTCGCGACTAGCCTGGTACAATGAGCAGTTCTTC
CDR3: CASSSRLAWYNEQFF

size: once
length: 15
J: TRBJ1-3
V: TRBV30
D: TRBD1
DNA: TGTGCCTGGAGTAGTCAAGACAGGGATGGAAACACCATATATTTT
CDR3: CAWSSQDRDGNTIYF

size: few
length: 14
J: TRBJ1-2
V: TRBV6-5
D: TRBD1
DNA: TGTGCCAGCAGTTACTTTCGGACAGGGGATGGCTACACCTTC
CDR3: CASSYFRTGDGYTF

size: .
length: 15
J: TRBJ1-2
V: TRBV7-2
D: .
DNA: TGTGCCAGCAGCCGGCTGGGCGCCTCTAACTATGGCTACACCTTC
CDR3: CASSRLGASNYGYTF

size: .
length: 14
J: TRBJ2-5
V: TRBV5-5
D: TRBD1
DNA: TGTGCCAGCAGCATTGGACAGGGAATAGAGACCCAGTACTTC
CDR3: CASSIGQGIETQYF

size: .
length: 13
J: TRBJ2-4
V: TRBV11-2
D: .
DNA: TGTGCCAGCAGCCCTTTAGCCAAAAACATTCAGTACTTC
CDR3: CASSPLAKNIQYF

size: .
length: 15
J: TRBJ2-1
V: TRBV5-4
D: TRBD2
DNA: TGTGCCAGCAGGAGCGGGACCGAGGGGACGACGAAGCAGTTCTTC
CDR3: CASRSGTEGTTKQFF

size: .
length: 13
J: TRBJ1-2
V: TRBV5-1
D: .
DNA: TGCGCCAGCAGCTTGGACGGGGGCTATGGCTACACCTTC
CDR3: CASSLDGGYGYTF

size: .
length: 12
J: TRBJ1-1
V: TRBV7-9
D: .
DNA: TGTGCCAGCAGCTTAGCGGTCAGAGAAGCTTTCTTT
CDR3: CASSLAVREAFF

size: .
length: 13
J: TRBJ2-2
V: TRBV5-1
D: .
DNA: TGCGCCAGCGCTAGGGAAGGGGCCGGGGAGCTGTTTTTT
CDR3: CASAREGAGELFF

size: .
length: 13
J: TRBJ1-1
V: TRBV2
D: .
DNA: TGTGCCAGCAGTGGTGACACAAACACTGAAGCTTTCTTT
CDR3: CASSGDTNTEAFF